Listed below are T cell receptor beta chains from one sample, sequenced in a study of CD4 T cells in relation to SARS-CoV-2 and coronaviruses. No antigen is known for these receptors. The repertoire was sequenced with immunoSEQ multiplex PCR; TCRdb's copy has only in-frame clones and lacks some. Here the sample spans about 21,000 clones, around three quarters being singletons. Sequencing was performed on CD4+ T cells from PBMCs, cultured in vitro. The receptors were sampled from a human donor in good health. Each CDR3 is given with its conserved first and last residue.

v_gene: TRBV10-1
j_gene: TRBJ2-2
CDR3aa: CASSDRTSGYTGELFF

v_gene: TRBV7-3
j_gene: TRBJ2-3
CDR3aa: CASSLQGGGLTDTQYF

v_gene: TRBV4-2
j_gene: TRBJ1-2
CDR3aa: CASSQDWGLIATNYGYTF

v_gene: TRBV24-1
j_gene: TRBJ1-5
CDR3aa: CATSDVRGSQPQHF

v_gene: TRBV4-1
j_gene: TRBJ1-3
CDR3aa: CASSQTPTTATSGNTIYF

v_gene: TRBV30
j_gene: TRBJ1-2
CDR3aa: CAWSLESDYVGYTF

v_gene: TRBV10-3
j_gene: TRBJ1-2
CDR3aa: CAISENQLNYGYTF

v_gene: TRBV30
j_gene: TRBJ1-2
CDR3aa: CAWSISDRGGHGYTF

v_gene: TRBV6-5
j_gene: TRBJ1-5
CDR3aa: CASRRTEESNQPQHF

v_gene: TRBV18
j_gene: TRBJ2-7
CDR3aa: CASSPLVESEQYF

v_gene: TRBV5-5
j_gene: TRBJ1-6
CDR3aa: CASSPQLTANYNSPLHF

v_gene: TRBV12-3/TRBV12-4
j_gene: TRBJ2-6
CDR3aa: CASSLSGANVLTF

v_gene: TRBV30
j_gene: TRBJ2-7
CDR3aa: CAWSSDYEQYF

v_gene: TRBV6-1
j_gene: TRBJ2-6
CDR3aa: CASSEVVRESVLTF

v_gene: TRBV11-3
j_gene: TRBJ2-5
CDR3aa: CASSLNQRETQYF

v_gene: TRBV15
j_gene: TRBJ1-2
CDR3aa: CATSQTGHGYTF

v_gene: TRBV10-3
j_gene: TRBJ2-5
CDR3aa: CAISDRGRAQETQYF

v_gene: TRBV28
j_gene: TRBJ1-1
CDR3aa: CASRLQQGNTEAFF

v_gene: TRBV11-2
j_gene: TRBJ1-2
CDR3aa: CASSLSETQNYGYTF

v_gene: TRBV7-3
j_gene: TRBJ1-2
CDR3aa: CASSLRGNGYTF

v_gene: TRBV30
j_gene: TRBJ1-2
CDR3aa: CAWSVKGLANYGYTF

v_gene: TRBV5-5
j_gene: TRBJ2-7
CDR3aa: CASSPDDKQYF

v_gene: TRBV12-3/TRBV12-4
j_gene: TRBJ1-1
CDR3aa: CASSLGANTEAFF

v_gene: TRBV7-8
j_gene: TRBJ1-1
CDR3aa: CASSLEVNTEAFF

v_gene: TRBV19
j_gene: TRBJ2-5
CDR3aa: CASSIVLGRRETQYF

v_gene: TRBV3-1/TRBV3-2
j_gene: TRBJ1-2
CDR3aa: CASSPSYSGHGYTF

v_gene: TRBV5-1
j_gene: TRBJ2-3
CDR3aa: CASRLAVVGTDTQYF

v_gene: TRBV6-4
j_gene: TRBJ1-6
CDR3aa: CASKDRGPNSPLHF